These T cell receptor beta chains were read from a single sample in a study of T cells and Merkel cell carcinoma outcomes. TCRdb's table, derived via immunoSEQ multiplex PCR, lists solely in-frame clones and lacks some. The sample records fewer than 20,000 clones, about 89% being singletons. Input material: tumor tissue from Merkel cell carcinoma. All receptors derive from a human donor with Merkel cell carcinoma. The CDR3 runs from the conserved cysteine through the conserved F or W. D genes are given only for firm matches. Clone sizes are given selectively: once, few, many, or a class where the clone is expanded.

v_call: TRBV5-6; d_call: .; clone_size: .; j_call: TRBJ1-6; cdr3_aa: CASSGRQGSYNSPLHF; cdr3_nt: TGTGCCAGCAGCGGGAGGCAGGGTAGCTATAATTCACCCCTCCACTTT
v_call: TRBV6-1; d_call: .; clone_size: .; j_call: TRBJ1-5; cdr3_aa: CASRHTGLYQPQHF; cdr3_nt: TGTGCCAGCAGACACACAGGCCTCTATCAGCCCCAGCATTTT
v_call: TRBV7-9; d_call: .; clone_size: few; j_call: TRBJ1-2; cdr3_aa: CASTSWDTSGIYGYTF; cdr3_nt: TGTGCCAGCACCTCCTGGGATACCTCCGGAATCTATGGCTACACCTTC
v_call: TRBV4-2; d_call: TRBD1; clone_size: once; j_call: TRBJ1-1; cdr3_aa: CASSQTGGVTEAFF; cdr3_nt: TGTGCCAGCAGCCAGACAGGGGGGGTCACTGAAGCTTTCTTT
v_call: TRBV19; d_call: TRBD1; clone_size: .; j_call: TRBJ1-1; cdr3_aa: CASLQGNGAEAFF; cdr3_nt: TGTGCCAGTCTACAGGGGAACGGCGCTGAAGCTTTCTTT
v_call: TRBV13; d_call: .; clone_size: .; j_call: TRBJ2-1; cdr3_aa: CASSPRSRSYNEQFF; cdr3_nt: TGTGCCAGCAGCCCCCGTAGTAGGTCCTACAATGAGCAGTTCTTC
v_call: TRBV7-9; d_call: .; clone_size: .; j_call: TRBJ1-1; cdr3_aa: CASSLLSGSTEAFF; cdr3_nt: TGTGCCAGCAGCTTACTAAGCGGGTCCACTGAAGCTTTCTTT
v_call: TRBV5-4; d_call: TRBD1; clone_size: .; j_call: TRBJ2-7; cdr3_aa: CASSLLDRDYEQYF; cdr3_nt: TGTGCCAGCAGCTTGCTGGACAGGGACTACGAGCAGTACTTC
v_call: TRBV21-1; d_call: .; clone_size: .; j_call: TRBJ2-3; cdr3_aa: CASSKGPGRLSTDTQYF; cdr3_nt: TGTGCCAGCAGCAAAGGCCCGGGGCGTCTTAGCACAGATACGCAGTATTTT
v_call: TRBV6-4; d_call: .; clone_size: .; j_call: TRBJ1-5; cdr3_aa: CASSIQVSNQPQHF; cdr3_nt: TGTGCCAGCAGCATACAGGTTAGCAATCAGCCCCAGCATTTT
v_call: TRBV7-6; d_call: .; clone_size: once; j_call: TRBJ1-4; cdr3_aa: CASSQDGFRLFF; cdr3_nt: TGTGCCAGCAGCCAGGACGGTTTTAGGCTGTTTTTT
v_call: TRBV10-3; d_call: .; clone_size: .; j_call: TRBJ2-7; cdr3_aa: CAIRRGSYEQYF; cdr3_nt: TGTGCCATCAGGAGGGGCTCCTACGAGCAGTACTTC
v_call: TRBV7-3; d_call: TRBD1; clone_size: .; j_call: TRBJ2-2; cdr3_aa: CASSANTGTENTGELFF; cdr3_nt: TGTGCCAGCAGCGCCAACACGGGGACAGAAAACACCGGGGAGCTGTTTTTT
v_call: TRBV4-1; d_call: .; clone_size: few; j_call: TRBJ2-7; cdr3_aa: CASSQLTGEVRSSYEQYF; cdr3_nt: TGCGCCAGCAGCCAATTAACAGGGGAGGTACGTAGCTCCTACGAGCAGTACTTC
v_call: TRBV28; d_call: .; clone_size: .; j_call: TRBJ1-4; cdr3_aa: CAAKATNEKLFF; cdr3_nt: TGTGCAGCTAAGGCAACTAATGAAAAACTGTTTTTT
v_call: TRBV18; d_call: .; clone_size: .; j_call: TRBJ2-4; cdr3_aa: CASSPPSLDPNIQYF; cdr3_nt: TGTGCCAGCTCACCCCCTTCGCTAGACCCCAACATTCAGTACTTC
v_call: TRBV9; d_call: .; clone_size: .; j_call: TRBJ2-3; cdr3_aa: CASSVSGGGLADTQYF; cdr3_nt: TGTGCCAGCAGCGTATCGGGCGGAGGGCTCGCAGATACGCAGTATTTT
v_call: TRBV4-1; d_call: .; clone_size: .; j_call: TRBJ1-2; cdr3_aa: CASSQDGTVQGYTF; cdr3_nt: TGCGCCAGCAGCCAGGACGGGACGGTGCAAGGCTACACCTTC
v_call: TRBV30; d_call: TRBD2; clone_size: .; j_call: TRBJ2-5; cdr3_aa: CAWTGRLAGPSIQETQYF; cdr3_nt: TGTGCCTGGACTGGTAGGCTAGCGGGGCCTTCCATCCAAGAGACCCAGTACTTC
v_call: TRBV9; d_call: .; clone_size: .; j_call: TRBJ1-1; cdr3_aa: CASSGTPTRGMNTEAFF; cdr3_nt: TGTGCCAGCAGCGGCACCCCTACTAGGGGCATGAACACTGAAGCTTTCTTT
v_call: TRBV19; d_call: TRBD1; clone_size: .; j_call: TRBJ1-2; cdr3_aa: CASGTGGAYGYTF; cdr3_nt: TGTGCCAGTGGAACAGGGGGCGCCTATGGCTACACCTTC
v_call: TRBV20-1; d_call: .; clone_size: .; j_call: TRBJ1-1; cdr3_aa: CSAAIYGAFF; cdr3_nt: TGCAGTGCTGCGATATACGGGGCTTTCTTT
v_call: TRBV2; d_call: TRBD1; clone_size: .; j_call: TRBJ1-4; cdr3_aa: CASTRDRGPDEKLFF; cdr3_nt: TGTGCCAGCACCCGGGACAGGGGGCCGGATGAAAAACTGTTTTTT
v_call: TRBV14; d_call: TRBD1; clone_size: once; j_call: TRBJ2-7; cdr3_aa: CASSRTGPYEQYF; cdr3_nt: TGTGCCAGCAGCCGGACAGGACCCTACGAGCAGTACTTC
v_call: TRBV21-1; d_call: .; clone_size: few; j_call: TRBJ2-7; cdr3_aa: CASSKEGQGRYEQYF; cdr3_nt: TGTGCCAGCAGCAAAGAGGGCCAGGGTAGGTACGAGCAGTACTTC
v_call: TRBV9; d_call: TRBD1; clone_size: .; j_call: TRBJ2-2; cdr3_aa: CASREDRGRTGELFF; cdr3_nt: TGTGCCAGCAGAGAAGACAGGGGAAGAACCGGGGAGCTGTTTTTT
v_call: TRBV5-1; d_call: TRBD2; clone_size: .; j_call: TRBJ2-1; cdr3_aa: CASSEAGGPLNEQFF; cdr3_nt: TGCGCCAGCAGCGAGGCGGGAGGGCCCTTGAATGAGCAGTTCTTC